This T cell receptor beta chain was recorded in a study of blood T cell repertoires in COVID-19. Overall study context: Both acute and convalescent COVID-19 samples were obtained from the United States, Italy and Spain. PBMCs, B-cell-depleted T cells, or T cells were the source of the cDNA or gDNA that made up the material.

The CDR3 extends over 13 amino acids. With V trimmed by 8 bases and J by 0 bases, 3 bases remained unmatched. Germline V gives CDR1 SNHLY, CDR2 FYNNEI. In the source study's methods: Reference gene primer amplification yielded estimated nucleated cell counts. Only in-frame clones appear in the TCRdb table, and some are missing; sequencing was by immunoSEQ multiplex PCR. V and J calls and clone size are as listed in that table; D and trimming were resolved from the DNA. The sample holds about 58,000 clones; roughly 90% are singletons and the top ten take around an eighth. This TCR was recovered from a man aged 55-75 years with active COVID-19. The sample consisted of peripheral blood. The chain links TRBV2 to TRBJ1-1, with 7 bases aligning to TRBD1. For the CDR3, the DNA is TGTGCCAGCCGGGACAGAATGAACACTGAAGCTTTCTTT. This translates into CASRDRMNTEAFF.